This TCR beta chain is from a study of neoadjuvant anti-PD-1 for oral cavity cancer. Sequencing used immunoSEQ multiplex PCR; TCRdb keeps in-frame clones, though not all of them. This table has more than 6,500 clones, over 70% appearing once. The count of this clone is one. The CDR3 covers 14 residues. V lost 2 bases and J 8 bases, leaving 10 bases between the germline ends. Per the germline V gene, CDR1 is SEHNR and CDR2 is FQNEAQ (reference sequence). The input for sequencing was PBMCs, taken before nivolumab (anti-PD-1) treatment. The TCR originated in a person between 40 and 79 years old with oral cavity squamous cell carcinoma. J is TRBJ1-6 and V is TRBV7-9, with a tentative D call TRBD1 (5 bases). The CDR3 loop is CASSLSQGDSPLHF. The CDR3, as DNA: TGTGCCAGCAGCTTAAGCCAGGGTGATTCACCCCTCCACTTT.